This passage covers 5 T cell receptor beta chains from one sample sequenced in a study of CD8+CD57+ T cells in acquired aplastic anemia. Patients included in sequencing had previously demonstrated CD8+CD57+ cell expansion by flow cytometry. Researchers used genomic DNA as the template to profile TCR beta VDJ and CDR3. Each CDR3 protein is one row after TCRdb ran MiXCR on the reads. Of approximately 220,000 distinct CDR3 sequences in the sample, around 45% were seen once. Input material: sorted CD4+, CD8+, or CD8+CD57+ T cells (not recorded which) from PBMCs. All receptors derive from a human donor with aplastic anemia.

V is TRBV2 and J is TRBJ2-3; maybe TRBD1 (5 bases). The CDR3 is 15 amino acids. CDR1 is SNHLY and CDR2 is FYNNEI in the germline V gene. The V end was cut by 3 bases, the J end by 2 bases, with 12 bases between. The CDR3: CASSERQSFTDTQYF. The CDR3, as DNA: TGTGCCAGCAGTGAGAGACAGAGCTTCACAGATACGCAGTATTTT.

This clonotype appeared many times. The chain has TRBV6-1 and TRBJ1-1; a possible D gene is TRBD1 (5 bases). Germline V CDR1 and CDR2: MNHNS, SASEGT. With 5 bases removed from V and 0 bases from J, the gap between germline ends came to 10 bases. This CDR3 contains 14 residues. This CDR3 is CASSNRQMNTEAFF. The CDR3 DNA reads as TGTGCCAGCAGTAACCGACAGATGAACACTGAAGCTTTCTTT.

The chain combines TRBV6-2 or TRBV6-3 with TRBJ1-1; D possibly corresponds to TRBD1 (6 bases). Between the trimmed V and J ends, which lost 3 bases and 5 bases, there was a span of 13 bases. Looked up from germline, CDR1 is MNHEY and CDR2 is SVGEGT. This CDR3 comprises 14 residues. CDR3 amino acids: CASSYGGQRTEAFF. CDR3 in DNA: TGTGCCAGCAGTTATGGGGGGCAAAGAACTGAAGCTTTCTTT.

The chain employs TRBV7-6 and TRBJ1-6; D is undetermined. Germline CDR1 and CDR2: SGHVS and FNYEAQ. Trimming removed 6 bases at V and 7 bases at J, with 13 bases between. CDR3 length equals 14 residues. The CDR3 loop reads CASSQKVANSPLHF. Here the CDR3 DNA reads TGTGCCAGCAGTCAAAAGGTGGCGAATTCACCCCTCCACTTT.

This clonotype was found a few times. One junction end disagrees with the germline gene, perhaps due to a read error. This chain joins TRBV4-1 and TRBJ2-1; 8 bases fit TRBD2. Germline V gene data show CDR1 as MGHRA and CDR2 as YSYEKL. This CDR3 has 14 amino acids. The CDR3 spells CTSSQEEREYEQFF. CDR3 nucleotide sequence: TGCACCAGCAGCCAAGAGGAGCGGGAGTATGAGCAGTTCTTC.